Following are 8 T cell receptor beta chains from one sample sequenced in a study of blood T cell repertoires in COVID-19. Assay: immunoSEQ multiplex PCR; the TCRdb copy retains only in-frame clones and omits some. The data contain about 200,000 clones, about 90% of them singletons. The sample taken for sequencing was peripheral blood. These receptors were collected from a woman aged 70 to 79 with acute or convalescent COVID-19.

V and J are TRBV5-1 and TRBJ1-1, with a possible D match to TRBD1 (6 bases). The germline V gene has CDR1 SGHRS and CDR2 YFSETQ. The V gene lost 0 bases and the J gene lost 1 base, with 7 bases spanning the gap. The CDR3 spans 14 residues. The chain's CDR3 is CASSLAGQNTEAFF. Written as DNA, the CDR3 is TGCGCCAGCAGCTTGGCGGGACAGAACACTGAAGCTTTCTTT.

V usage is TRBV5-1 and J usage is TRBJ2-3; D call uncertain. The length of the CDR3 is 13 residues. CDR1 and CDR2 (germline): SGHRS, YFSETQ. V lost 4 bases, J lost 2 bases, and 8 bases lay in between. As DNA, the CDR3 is TGCGCCAGCAGCATTGGGCCCACAGATACGCAGTATTTT. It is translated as CASSIGPTDTQYF.

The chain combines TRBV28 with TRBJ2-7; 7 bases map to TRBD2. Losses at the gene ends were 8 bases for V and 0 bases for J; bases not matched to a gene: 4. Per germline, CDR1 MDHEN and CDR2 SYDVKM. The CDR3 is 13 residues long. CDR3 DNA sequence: TGTGCCAGCGCCCGGACTAGCTCCTACGAGCAGTACTTC. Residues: CASARTSSYEQYF.

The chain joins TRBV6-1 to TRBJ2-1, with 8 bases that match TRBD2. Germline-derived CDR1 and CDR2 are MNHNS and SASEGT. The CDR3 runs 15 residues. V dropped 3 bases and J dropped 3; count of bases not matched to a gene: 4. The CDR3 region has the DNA TGTGCCAGCAGTGAGGTAGCGGGGTTCTACAATGAGCAGTTCTTC. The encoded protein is CASSEVAGFYNEQFF.

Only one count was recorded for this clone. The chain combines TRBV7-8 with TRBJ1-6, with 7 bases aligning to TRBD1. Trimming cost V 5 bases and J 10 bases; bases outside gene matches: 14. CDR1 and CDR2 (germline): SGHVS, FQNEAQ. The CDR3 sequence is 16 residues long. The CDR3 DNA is TGTGCCAGCAGCACGGGACAGACACCGTTTATATCACCCCTCCACTTT. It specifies CASSTGQTPFISPLHF.

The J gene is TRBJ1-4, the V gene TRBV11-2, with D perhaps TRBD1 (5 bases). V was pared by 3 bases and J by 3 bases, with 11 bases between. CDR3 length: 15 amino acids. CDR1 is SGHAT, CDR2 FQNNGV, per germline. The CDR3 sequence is CASSFRRDSNEKLFF. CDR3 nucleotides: TGTGCCAGCAGCTTTCGAAGGGACTCTAATGAAAAACTGTTTTTT.

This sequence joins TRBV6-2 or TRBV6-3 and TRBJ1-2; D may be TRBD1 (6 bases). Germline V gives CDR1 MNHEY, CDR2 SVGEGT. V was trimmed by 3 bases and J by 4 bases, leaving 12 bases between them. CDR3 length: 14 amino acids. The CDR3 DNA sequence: TGTGCCAGCAGTTATCAGGACAGAAGCTATGGCTACACCTTC. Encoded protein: CASSYQDRSYGYTF.

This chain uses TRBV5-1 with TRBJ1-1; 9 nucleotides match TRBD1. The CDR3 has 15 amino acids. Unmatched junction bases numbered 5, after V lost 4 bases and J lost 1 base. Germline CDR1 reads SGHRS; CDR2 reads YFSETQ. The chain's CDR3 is CASSPGQGANTEAFF. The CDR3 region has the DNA TGCGCCAGCAGCCCGGGACAGGGCGCGAACACTGAAGCTTTCTTT.